This record concerns one T cell receptor beta chain sequence. No antigen is known for it. These data are taken from a study of T cells in Graves' hyperthyroidism and ophthalmopathy. Notes on the study in general: Blood shared most expanded thyroid clonotypes above 0.001.

Per germline, CDR1 SGHRS and CDR2 YFSETQ. J lost 5 bases, V lost 0 bases, and 8 bases had no gene match. CDR3 length: 17 amino acids. The source material, RNA transcripts, was used to amplify TCR beta CDR3 regions. HTBI primers were employed in a first-round RT-PCR of the TCR CDR3. TCRdb analysed the multiplex PCR reads with MiXCR anew, one entry per CDR3 protein. The sample includes hundreds of thousands of distinct CDR3 sequences, 11% to 15% of them seen just once. This chain links TRBV5-1 with TRBJ2-1; 10 bases agree with TRBD2. This clonotype was sampled from a woman aged 18-35 years with Graves' hyperthyroidism. The sequenced sample consisted of blood. The CDR3 loop is CASSLEASGSVDNEQFF. The CDR3 region has the DNA TGCGCCAGCAGCTTGGAGGCTAGCGGGAGTGTTGACAATGAGCAGTTCTTC. The whole variable domain, filled in from reference TRBV5-1 and TRBJ2-1, reads KAGVTQTPRYLIKTRGQQVTLSCSPISGHRSVSWYQQTPGQGLQFLFEYFSETQRNKGNFPGRFSGRQFSNSRSEMNVSTLELGDSALYLCASSLEASGSVDNEQFFGPGTRLTVL.